A selection of T cell receptor beta chains follows, all from one sample in a study of T cell responses to AZD1222 COVID-19 vaccine. Sequencing was performed with immunoSEQ multiplex PCR; in TCRdb, only in-frame clones are kept and a portion is missing. The profile shows about 140,000 clones, roughly nine tenths of them singletons. The sample here was peripheral blood, taken on day 0 of AZD1222 vaccination. These receptors were collected from an adult in good health. Each CDR3 is given without its conserved first and last residue. The order of the fields is clone size, D gene, V gene, CDR3 protein. The D gene is left open where the match is weak. The size of a clone is reported for some rows only, either as once, few or many, or as a class for expanded clones.

>.|TRBD1|TRBV5-4
ASRPGTANTEAF
>.|.|TRBV5-1
ASSPGGYNEQF
>.|.|TRBV12-3/TRBV12-4
ASSLTGLTLH
>.|.|TRBV18
ASSPIGAEGYT
>.|.|TRBV6-6
ASSQLSRAGNTIY
>.|.|TRBV12-3/TRBV12-4
ASSPQNEQF
>.|TRBD2|TRBV6-4
ASPRQPEGTSGKPDTQY
>.|.|TRBV27
ASSLSPVPYEQY
>once|.|TRBV3-1/TRBV3-2
ASSQEGGPNTQY
>.|.|TRBV7-2
ASSLIASAVGNSPLH
>.|.|TRBV4-2
ASSQERWGTNYGYT
>once|TRBD2|TRBV9
ASSTGRETYEQY
>.|TRBD2|TRBV11-2
ASSLDPREATYEQY
>.|TRBD2|TRBV27
ASRPRLAGVDEQF
>.|TRBD1|TRBV2
ASSVQTGGRNSPLH
>once|.|TRBV18
ASSYGGTYEQY
>.|.|TRBV10-3
AISQSTEAF
>.|TRBD1|TRBV19
ASSGDRGSRGNQPQH
>.|TRBD1|TRBV20-1
SASQTGVNEQF
>.|TRBD1|TRBV9
ASSALDGGTVYGYT
>.|TRBD2|TRBV2
ASSAVGGGVLGNEQF
>.|.|TRBV12-5
ASGLFDTEAF
>.|TRBD2|TRBV4-3
ASSPVRSGTYNEQF
>.|.|TRBV5-1
ASSVTMNTEAF
>.|.|TRBV27
ASSRQGGLSYEQY
>.|.|TRBV19
ASSSLGGSEAF
>.|.|TRBV7-6
ASSLVPSPPPEAQY
>.|.|TRBV5-5
ASSSAGNEQF
>few|TRBD2|TRBV7-2
ASSGTPGLLYNEQF
>.|TRBD1|TRBV30
AWGGQGGEKLF
>once|TRBD2|TRBV15
ATSSGLAGAYEQY
>.|.|TRBV21-1
ASRPGQRATNEKLF
>.|.|TRBV5-1
ASSFGQTLNTEAF
>.|.|TRBV5-8
ASSLEEGRMNTEAF
>.|TRBD2|TRBV13
ASSWTSGGNIGPGTDTQY
>.|TRBD1|TRBV5-6
ASSSRQGIPYEQY
>.|.|TRBV5-1
ASSTGQSTEAF
>.|TRBD2|TRBV5-6
ASRTEKTPGLAVTNEQF
>.|.|TRBV6-6
ASTVGTDTQY
>.|TRBD2|TRBV6-4
ASSRGGLGTDTQY
>.|.|TRBV6-1
ASSSDRANYGYT
>.|TRBD1|TRBV5-4
ASSFGQGVSTEAF
>.|.|TRBV5-4
ASSPGVWGTSYNEQF
>once|.|TRBV10-3
AISERPTSGNTIY
>once|.|TRBV30
AWRGAHGYT
>.|TRBD2|TRBV6-4
ASSEERDREQF
>.|.|TRBV25-1
ASSEWGRPQH
>once|TRBD2|TRBV30
AWSLAARETQY